This TCR beta chain was documented in a study of regulatory dendritic cells for organ transplantation. There are 15 residues in the CDR3. Trimming took 4 bases from V and 1 from J, leaving 11 bases between them. The germline gives CDR1 KGHSH, CDR2 LQKENI. TCRdb's copy holds only in-frame clones and misses some; the assay was immunoSEQ multiplex PCR. This table has about 30,000 clones, roughly 89% appearing once. Sample: naive CD4+ T cells from blood. Subset given: CD45RA+ naive T cells. This receptor was identified in a human donor in good health. The rearrangement joins TRBV18 to TRBJ1-5, with D possibly being TRBD1 (5 bases). The CDR3 sequence is CASSRVGDSNQPQHF. CDR3 nucleotide sequence: TGTGCCAGCTCACGCGTTGGGGACAGCAATCAGCCCCAGCATTTT.